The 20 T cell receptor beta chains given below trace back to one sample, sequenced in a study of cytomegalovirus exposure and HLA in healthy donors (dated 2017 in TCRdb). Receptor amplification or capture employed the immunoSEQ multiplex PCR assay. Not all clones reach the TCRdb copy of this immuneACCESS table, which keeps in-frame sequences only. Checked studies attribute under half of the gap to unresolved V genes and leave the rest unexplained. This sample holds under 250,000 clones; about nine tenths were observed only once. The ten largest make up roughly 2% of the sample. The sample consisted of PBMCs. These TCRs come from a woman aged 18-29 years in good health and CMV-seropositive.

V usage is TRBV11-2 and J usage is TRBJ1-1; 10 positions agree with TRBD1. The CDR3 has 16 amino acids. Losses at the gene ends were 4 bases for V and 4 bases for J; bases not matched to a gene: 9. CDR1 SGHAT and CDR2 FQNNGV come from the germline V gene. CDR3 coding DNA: TGTGCCAGCAGCTCACCTCCAGGGACAGGGGTCACTGAAGCTTTCTTT. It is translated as CASSSPPGTGVTEAFF.

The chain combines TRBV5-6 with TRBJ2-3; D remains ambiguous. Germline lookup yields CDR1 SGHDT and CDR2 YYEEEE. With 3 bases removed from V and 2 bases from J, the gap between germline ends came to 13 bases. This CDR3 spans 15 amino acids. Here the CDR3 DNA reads TGTGCCAGCAGCTCTCTTCTCGACAACACAGATACGCAGTATTTT. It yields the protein CASSSLLDNTDTQYF.

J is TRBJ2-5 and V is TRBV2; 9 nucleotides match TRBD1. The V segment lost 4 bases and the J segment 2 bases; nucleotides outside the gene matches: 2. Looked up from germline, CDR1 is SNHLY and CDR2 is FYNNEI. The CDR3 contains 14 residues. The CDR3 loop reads CASSAGQGQETQYF. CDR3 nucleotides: TGTGCCAGCAGTGCGGGACAGGGTCAAGAGACCCAGTACTTC.

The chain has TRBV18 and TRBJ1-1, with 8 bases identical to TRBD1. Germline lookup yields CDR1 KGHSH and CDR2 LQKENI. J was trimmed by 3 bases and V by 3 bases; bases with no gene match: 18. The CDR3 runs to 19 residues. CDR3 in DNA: TGTGCCAGCTCACCCGCGTGGCCCGGCGGGACAGGAGCGGACACTGAAGCTTTCTTT. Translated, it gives CASSPAWPGGTGADTEAFF.

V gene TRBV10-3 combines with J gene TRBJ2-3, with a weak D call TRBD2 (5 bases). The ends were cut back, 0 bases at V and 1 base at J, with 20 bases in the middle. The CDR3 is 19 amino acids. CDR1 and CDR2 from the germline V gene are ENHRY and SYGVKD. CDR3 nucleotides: TGTGCCATCAGTGAGTCTTGGAGCGGAGGTTGGAGCGGCACAGATACGCAGTATTTT. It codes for CAISESWSGGWSGTDTQYF.

The CDR3 reads CASSPTVPYNIMNTEAFF. CDR3 sequence (DNA): TGTGCCAGCAGCCCGACAGTTCCCTACAATATCATGAACACTGAAGCTTTCTTT. The chain joins TRBV5-4 to TRBJ1-1, with TRBD1 as a possible D gene (5 bases). V was pared by 4 bases and J by 0 bases, with 22 bases between. Germline V gene data show CDR1 as SGHNT and CDR2 as YYREEE (reference sequence). The CDR3 is 18 amino acids.

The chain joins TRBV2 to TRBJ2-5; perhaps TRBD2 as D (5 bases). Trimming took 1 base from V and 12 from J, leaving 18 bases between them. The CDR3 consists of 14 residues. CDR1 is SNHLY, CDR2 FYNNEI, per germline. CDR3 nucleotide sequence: TGTGCCAGCAGTGAAGGGTTTGGACGGCGGGCAGAGTACTTC. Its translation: CASSEGFGRRAEYF.

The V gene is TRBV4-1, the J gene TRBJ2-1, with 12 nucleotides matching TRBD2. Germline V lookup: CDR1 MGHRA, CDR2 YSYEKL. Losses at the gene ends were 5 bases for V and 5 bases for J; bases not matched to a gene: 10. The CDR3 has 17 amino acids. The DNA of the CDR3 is TGCGCCAGCAGCACTGAGGGACTAGCGGGTTTCAACAATGAGCAGTTCTTC. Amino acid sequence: CASSTEGLAGFNNEQFF.

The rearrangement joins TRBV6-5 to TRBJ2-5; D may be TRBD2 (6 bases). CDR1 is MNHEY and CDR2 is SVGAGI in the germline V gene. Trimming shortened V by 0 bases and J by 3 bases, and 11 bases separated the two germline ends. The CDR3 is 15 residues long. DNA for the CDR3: TGTGCCAGCAGTTACTCGTACGGGAGTGAAGAGACCCAGTACTTC. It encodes CASSYSYGSEETQYF.

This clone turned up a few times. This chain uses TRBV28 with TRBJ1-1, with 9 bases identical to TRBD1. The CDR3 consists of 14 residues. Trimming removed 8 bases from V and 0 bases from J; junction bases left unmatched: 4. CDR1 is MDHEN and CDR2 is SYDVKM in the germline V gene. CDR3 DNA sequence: TGTGCCAGCGACAGGGGGACCCTGAACACTGAAGCTTTCTTT. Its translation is CASDRGTLNTEAFF.

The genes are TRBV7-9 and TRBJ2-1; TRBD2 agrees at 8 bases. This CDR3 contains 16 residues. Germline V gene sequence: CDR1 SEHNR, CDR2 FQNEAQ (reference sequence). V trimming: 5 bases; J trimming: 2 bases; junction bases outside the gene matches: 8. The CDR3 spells CASSPSGRRAYNEQFF. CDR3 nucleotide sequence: TGTGCCAGCAGCCCCAGCGGGAGAAGGGCCTACAATGAGCAGTTCTTC.

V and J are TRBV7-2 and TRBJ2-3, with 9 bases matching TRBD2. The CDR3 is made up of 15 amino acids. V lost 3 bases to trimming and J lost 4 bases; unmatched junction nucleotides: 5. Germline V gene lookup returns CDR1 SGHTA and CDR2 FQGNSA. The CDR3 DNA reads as TGTGCCAGCAGCTTTAGCGGGAGAGGGGCAGATACGCAGTATTTT. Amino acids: CASSFSGRGADTQYF.

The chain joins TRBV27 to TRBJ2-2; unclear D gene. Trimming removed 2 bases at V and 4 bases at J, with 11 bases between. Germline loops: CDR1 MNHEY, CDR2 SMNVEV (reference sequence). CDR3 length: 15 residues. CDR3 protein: CASSLGPAGTGELFF. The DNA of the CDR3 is TGTGCCAGCAGTTTAGGGCCCGCAGGCACCGGGGAGCTGTTTTTT.

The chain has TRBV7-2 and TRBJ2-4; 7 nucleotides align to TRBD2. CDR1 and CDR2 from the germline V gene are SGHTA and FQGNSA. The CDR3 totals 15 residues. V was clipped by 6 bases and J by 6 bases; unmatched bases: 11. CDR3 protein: CASSRSRASGNIQYF. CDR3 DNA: TGTGCCAGCAGTCGATCGCGGGCTAGCGGAAACATTCAGTACTTC.

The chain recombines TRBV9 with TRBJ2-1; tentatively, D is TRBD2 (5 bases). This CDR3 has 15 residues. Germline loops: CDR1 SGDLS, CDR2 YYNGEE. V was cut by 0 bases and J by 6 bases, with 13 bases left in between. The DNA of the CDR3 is TGTGCCAGCAGCGTAGGAGGTCTAGGAGGCAATGAGCAGTTCTTC. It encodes CASSVGGLGGNEQFF.

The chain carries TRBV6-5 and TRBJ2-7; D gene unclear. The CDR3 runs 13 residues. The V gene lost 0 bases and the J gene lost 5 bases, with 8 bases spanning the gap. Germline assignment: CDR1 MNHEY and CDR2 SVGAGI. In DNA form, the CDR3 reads TGTGCCAGCAGTTACTCGGGCCTGGACGAGCAGTACTTC. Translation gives CASSYSGLDEQYF.

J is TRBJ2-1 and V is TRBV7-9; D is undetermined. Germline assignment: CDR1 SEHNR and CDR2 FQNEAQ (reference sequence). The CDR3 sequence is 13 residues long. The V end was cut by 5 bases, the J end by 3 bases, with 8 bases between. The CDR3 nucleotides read TGTGCCAGCAGCCCCCGACTCTACAATGAGCAGTTCTTC. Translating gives CASSPRLYNEQFF.

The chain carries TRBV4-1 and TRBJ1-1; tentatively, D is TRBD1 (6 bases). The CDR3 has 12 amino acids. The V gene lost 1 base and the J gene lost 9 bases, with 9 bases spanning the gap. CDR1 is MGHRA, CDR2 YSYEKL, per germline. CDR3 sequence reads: CASSQVTGKAFF. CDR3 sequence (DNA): TGCGCCAGCAGCCAAGTGACAGGAAAAGCTTTCTTT.

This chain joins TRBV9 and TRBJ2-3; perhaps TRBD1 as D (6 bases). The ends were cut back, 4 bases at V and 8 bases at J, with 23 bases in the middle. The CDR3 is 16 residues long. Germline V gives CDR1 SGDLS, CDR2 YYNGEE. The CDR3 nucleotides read TGTGCCAGCAGCCCCACGCGACAACCCACAGGGCGTACGCAGTATTTT. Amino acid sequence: CASSPTRQPTGRTQYF.

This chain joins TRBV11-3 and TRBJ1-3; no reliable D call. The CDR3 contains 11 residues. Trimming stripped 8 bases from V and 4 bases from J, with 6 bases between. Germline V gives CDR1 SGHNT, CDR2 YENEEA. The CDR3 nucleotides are TGTGCCAGCTCCGCGGGAAACACCATATATTTT. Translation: CASSAGNTIYF.